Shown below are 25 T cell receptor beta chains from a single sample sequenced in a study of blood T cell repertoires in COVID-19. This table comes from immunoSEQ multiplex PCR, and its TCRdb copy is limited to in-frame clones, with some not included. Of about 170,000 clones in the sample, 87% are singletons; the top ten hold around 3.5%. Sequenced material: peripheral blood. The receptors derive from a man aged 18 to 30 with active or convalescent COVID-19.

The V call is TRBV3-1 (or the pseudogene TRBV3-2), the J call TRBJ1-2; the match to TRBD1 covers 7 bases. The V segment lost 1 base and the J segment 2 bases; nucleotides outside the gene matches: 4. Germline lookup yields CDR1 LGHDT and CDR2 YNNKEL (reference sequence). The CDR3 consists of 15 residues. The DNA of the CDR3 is TGTGCCAGCAGCCAAGTAGACAGGGCGAACTATGGCTACACCTTC. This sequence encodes CASSQVDRANYGYTF.

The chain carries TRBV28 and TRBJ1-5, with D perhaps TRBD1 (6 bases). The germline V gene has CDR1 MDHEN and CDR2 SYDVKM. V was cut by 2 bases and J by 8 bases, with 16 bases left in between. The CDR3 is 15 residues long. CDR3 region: CASSLLDRLTEPQHF. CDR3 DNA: TGTGCCAGCAGTTTACTGGACAGATTAACCGAGCCCCAGCATTTT.

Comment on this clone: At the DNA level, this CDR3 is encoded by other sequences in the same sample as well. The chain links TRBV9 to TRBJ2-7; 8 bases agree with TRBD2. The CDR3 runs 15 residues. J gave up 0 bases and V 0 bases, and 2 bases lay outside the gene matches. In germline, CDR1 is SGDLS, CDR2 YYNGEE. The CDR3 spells CASSVEGTSSYEQYF. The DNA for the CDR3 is TGTGCCAGCAGCGTAGAAGGGACTAGCTCCTACGAGCAGTACTTC.

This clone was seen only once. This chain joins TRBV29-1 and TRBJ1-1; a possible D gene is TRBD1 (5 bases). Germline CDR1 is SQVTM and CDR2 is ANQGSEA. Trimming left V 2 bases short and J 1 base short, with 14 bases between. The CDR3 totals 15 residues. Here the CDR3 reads CSVELGRRTNTEAFF. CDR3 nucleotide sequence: TGCAGCGTTGAATTGGGGCGACGGACGAACACTGAAGCTTTCTTT.

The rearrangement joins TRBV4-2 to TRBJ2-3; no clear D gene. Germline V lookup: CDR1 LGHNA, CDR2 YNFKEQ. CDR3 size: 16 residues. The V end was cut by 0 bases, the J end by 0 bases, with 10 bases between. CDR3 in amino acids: CASSQESFPSTDTQYF. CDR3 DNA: TGTGCCAGCAGCCAAGAGAGCTTCCCGAGCACAGATACGCAGTATTTT.

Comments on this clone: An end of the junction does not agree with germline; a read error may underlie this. This chain's CDR3 is CASSSDRVAGEQFF. The CDR3 DNA reads TGTGCTAGCAGCTCCGACAGGGTTGCTGGTGAGCAGTTCTTC. The rearrangement links TRBV7-7 to TRBJ2-1; 7 bases fit TRBD1. CDR1 is SSHAT and CDR2 is FNYEAQ in the germline V gene (reference sequence). The CDR3 consists of 14 residues.

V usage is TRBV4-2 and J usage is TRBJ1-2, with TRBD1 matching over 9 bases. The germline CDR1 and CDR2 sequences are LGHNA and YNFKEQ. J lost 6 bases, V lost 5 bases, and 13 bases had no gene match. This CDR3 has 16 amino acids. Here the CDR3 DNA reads TGTGCCAGCAGCAAGATAACGACAGGGGGAAGTGATGGCTACACCTTC. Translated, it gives CASSKITTGGSDGYTF.

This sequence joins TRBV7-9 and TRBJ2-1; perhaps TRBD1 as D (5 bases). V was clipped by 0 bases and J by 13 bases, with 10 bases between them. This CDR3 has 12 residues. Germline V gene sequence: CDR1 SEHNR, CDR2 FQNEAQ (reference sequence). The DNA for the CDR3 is TGTGCCAGCAGCTTAGCAAAAGACAGTCAGTTCTTC. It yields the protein CASSLAKDSQFF.

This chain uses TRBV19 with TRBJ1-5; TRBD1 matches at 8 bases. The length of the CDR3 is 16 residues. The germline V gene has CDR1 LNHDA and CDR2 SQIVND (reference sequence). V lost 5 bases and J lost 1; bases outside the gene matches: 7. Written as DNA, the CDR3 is TGTGCCAGTAGTGCTAGGACAGGGCAAAGCAATCAGCCCCAGCATTTT. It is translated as CASSARTGQSNQPQHF.

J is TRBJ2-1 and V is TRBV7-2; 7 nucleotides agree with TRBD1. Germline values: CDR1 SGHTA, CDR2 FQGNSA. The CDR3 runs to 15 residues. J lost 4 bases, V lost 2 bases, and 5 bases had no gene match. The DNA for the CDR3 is TGTGCCAGCAGCTTAATTCGGGGACAGTACAATGAGCAGTTCTTC. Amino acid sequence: CASSLIRGQYNEQFF.

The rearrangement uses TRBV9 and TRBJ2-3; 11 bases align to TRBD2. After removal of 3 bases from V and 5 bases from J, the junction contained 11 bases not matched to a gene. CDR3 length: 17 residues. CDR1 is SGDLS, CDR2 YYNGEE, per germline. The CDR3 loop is CASSASRTSGRIDTQYF. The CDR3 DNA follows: TGTGCCAGCAGCGCCAGCCGAACTAGCGGGAGAATAGATACGCAGTATTTT.

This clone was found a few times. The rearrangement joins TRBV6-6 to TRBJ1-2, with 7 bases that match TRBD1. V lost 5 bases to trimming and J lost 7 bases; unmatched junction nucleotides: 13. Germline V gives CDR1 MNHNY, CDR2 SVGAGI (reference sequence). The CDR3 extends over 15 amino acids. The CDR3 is CASSLLQGQLSGYTF. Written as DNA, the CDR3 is TGTGCCAGCAGTCTCTTACAGGGGCAGTTATCTGGCTACACCTTC.

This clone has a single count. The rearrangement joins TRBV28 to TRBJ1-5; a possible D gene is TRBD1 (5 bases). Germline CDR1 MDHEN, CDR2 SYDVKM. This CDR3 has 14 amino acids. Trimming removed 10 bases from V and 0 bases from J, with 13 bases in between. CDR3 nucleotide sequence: TGTGCCACCTCAGGGATTAATAGCAATCAGCCCCAGCATTTT. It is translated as CATSGINSNQPQHF. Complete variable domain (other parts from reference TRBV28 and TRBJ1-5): DVKVTQSSRYLVKRTGEKVFLECVQDMDHENMFWYRQDPGLGLRLIYFSYDVKMKEKGDIPEGYSVSREKKERFSLILESASTNQTSMYLCATSGINSNQPQHFGDGTRLSIL.

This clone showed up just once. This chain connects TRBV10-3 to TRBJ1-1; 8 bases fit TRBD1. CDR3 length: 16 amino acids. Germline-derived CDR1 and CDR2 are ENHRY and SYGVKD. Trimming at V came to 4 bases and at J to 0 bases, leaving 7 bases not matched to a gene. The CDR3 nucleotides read TGTGCCATCAGTGGGACAGGGATTGGGGTGAACACTGAAGCTTTCTTT. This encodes CAISGTGIGVNTEAFF.

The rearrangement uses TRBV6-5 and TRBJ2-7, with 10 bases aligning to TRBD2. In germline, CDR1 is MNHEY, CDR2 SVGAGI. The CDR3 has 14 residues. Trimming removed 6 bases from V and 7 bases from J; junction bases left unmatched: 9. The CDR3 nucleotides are TGTGCCAGCAGCTCGGGACTAGCGACCGGAGAGCAGTACTTC. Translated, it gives CASSSGLATGEQYF.

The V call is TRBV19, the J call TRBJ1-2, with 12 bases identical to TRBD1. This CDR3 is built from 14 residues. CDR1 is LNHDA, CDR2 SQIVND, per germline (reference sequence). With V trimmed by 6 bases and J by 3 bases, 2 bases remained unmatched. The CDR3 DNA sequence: TGTGCCAGTAGGGGGACAGGGGGCTACTATGGCTACACCTTC. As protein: CASRGTGGYYGYTF.

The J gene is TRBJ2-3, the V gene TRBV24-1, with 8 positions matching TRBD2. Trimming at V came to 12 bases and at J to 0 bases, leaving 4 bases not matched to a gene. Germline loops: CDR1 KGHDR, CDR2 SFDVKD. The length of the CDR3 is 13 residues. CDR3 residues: CAVSGDSTDTQYF. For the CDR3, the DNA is TGTGCCGTTAGCGGGGATAGCACAGATACGCAGTATTTT.

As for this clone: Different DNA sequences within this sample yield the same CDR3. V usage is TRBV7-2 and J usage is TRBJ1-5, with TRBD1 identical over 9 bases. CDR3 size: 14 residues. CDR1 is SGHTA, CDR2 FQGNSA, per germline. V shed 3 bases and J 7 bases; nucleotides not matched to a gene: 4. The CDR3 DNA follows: TGTGCCAGCAGCTTGGACAGGGGAAACCAGCCCCAGCATTTT. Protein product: CASSLDRGNQPQHF.

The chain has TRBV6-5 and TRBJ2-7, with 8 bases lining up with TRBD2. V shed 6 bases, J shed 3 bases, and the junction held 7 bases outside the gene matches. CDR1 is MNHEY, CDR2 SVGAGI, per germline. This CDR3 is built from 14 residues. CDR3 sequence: CASRPGGVHYEQYV. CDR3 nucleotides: TGTGCCAGCAGGCCCGGGGGGGTACACTACGAGCAGTACGTC.

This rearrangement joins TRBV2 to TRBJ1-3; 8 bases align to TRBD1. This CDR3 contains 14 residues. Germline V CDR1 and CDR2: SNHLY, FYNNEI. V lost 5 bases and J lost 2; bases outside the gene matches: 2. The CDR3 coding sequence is TGTGCCAGCAGTTCGACAGGGGCTGGAAACACCATATATTTT. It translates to CASSSTGAGNTIYF.

The CDR3 bases are TGTGCCAGTAGTGGGACAGGGGGCAGGGGATTGAACACTGAAGCTTTCTTT. Protein product: CASSGTGGRGLNTEAFF. This chain links TRBV19 with TRBJ1-1; 12 nucleotides line up with TRBD1. Germline CDR1 reads LNHDA; CDR2 reads SQIVND (reference sequence). The J segment lost 0 bases and the V segment lost 5 bases, leaving 7 bases of the junction unmatched. There are 17 residues in the CDR3.

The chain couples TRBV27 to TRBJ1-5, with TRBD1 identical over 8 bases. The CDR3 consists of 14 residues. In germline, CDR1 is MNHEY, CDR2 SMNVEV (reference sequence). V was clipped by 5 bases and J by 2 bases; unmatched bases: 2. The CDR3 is CASSAQGGNQPQHF. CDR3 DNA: TGTGCCAGCAGTGCACAGGGGGGCAATCAGCCCCAGCATTTT.

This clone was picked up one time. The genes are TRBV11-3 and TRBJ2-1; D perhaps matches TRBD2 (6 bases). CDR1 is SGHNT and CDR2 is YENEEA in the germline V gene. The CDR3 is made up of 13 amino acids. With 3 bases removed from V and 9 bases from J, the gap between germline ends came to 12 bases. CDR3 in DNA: TGTGCCAGCAGCTTGAGGATAGCGGTTGAGCAGTTCTTC. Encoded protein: CASSLRIAVEQFF.

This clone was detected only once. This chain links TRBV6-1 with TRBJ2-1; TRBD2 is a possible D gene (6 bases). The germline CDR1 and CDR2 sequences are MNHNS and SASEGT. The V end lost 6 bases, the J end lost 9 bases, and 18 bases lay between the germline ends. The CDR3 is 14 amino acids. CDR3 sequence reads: CASSPGGSRGEQFF. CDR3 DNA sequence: TGTGCCAGCAGCCCCGGGGGATCGAGGGGTGAGCAGTTCTTC.

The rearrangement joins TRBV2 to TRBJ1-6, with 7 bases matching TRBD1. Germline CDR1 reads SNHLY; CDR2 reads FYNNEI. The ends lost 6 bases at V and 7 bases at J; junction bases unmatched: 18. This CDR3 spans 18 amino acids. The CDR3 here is CASRTLDRTGALNSPLHF. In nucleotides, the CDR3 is TGTGCCAGCAGGACTCTTGATAGGACAGGTGCGTTGAATTCACCCCTCCACTTT. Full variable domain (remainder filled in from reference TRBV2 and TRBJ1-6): EPEVTQTPSHQVTQMGQEVILRCVPISNHLYFYWYRQILGQKVEFLVSFYNNEISEKSEIFDDQFSVERPDGSNFTLKIRSTKLEDSAMYFCASRTLDRTGALNSPLHFGNGTRLTVT.